The 5 T cell receptor beta chains below were found in one sample sequenced in a study of immune heterogeneity within non-small cell lung tumors. TCR beta CDR3 was amplified by multiplex PCR using 32 V and 13 J primers. TCRdb used MiXCR to reprocess the multiplex PCR reads, holding one entry per CDR3 protein. Here the sample spans about 23,000 distinct CDR3 sequences, about 30% being singletons. Samples each supplied 600 ng of bulk tumor genomic DNA as template. Several biopsies were spaced far apart within each primary tumor and obtained as surgery took place. With untreated, newly diagnosed non-small cell lung cancer, the patients went on to undergo curative surgery. Sequencing used lung tumor tissue. The receptors derive from a man in his forties with non-small cell lung cancer.

This clonotype is categorized as medium-sized (0.01 to 0.1%). The J gene is TRBJ1-2, the V gene TRBV30; 8 positions match TRBD1. The CDR3 is 13 residues long. The V segment lost 3 bases and the J segment 1 base; nucleotides outside the gene matches: 1. CDR1 is GTSNPN, CDR2 SVGIG, per germline (reference sequence). The DNA for the CDR3 is TGTGCCTGGAGCGGACAGGGTAACTATGGCTACACCTTC. Translated: CAWSGQGNYGYTF.

The V gene is TRBV29-1, the J gene TRBJ2-1; 10 nucleotides align to TRBD2. The germline V gene encodes CDR1 SQVTM and CDR2 ANQGSEA. J lost 5 bases, V lost 5 bases, and 9 bases had no gene match. CDR3 length: 15 amino acids. The CDR3 DNA reads as TGCAGCGTTTCCCTTACTAGCGGGGCCAACAATGAGCAGTTCTTC. Protein product: CSVSLTSGANNEQFF.

This clonotype is labeled as medium-sized. The V and J genes are TRBV6-2 or TRBV6-3 and TRBJ2-2; 7 nucleotides match TRBD1. Germline V gene sequence: CDR1 MNHEY, CDR2 SVGEGT. The CDR3 loop spans 16 amino acids. J gave up 4 bases and V 5 bases, and 10 bases lay outside the gene matches. In nucleotides, the CDR3 is TGTGCCAGCAGTCTCAGAGGGGGCGCGATCACCGGGGAGCTGTTTTTT. It encodes CASSLRGGAITGELFF.

This clonotype came up a few times. The chain recombines TRBV5-1 with TRBJ2-2; 10 nucleotides align to TRBD2. Trimming at V came to 6 bases and at J to 0 bases, leaving 14 bases not matched to a gene. The CDR3 spans 19 residues. The germline V gene encodes CDR1 SGHRS and CDR2 YFSETQ. The CDR3 reads CASTFFALAGETNTGELFF. Written as DNA, the CDR3 is TGCGCCAGCACCTTTTTCGCTCTAGCGGGAGAGACGAACACCGGGGAGCTGTTTTTT.

This clonotype has a count of ten or more. The chain uses TRBV12-5 and TRBJ1-1, with D perhaps TRBD1 (6 bases). V lost 2 bases, J lost 1 base, and 11 bases lay in between. CDR3 length: 15 residues. Germline V gene lookup returns CDR1 LGHNT and CDR2 FRNRAP. CDR3 bases: TGTGCTAGTGGTTTGCAACAGGGTACGAACACTGAAGCTTTCTTT. It yields the protein CASGLQQGTNTEAFF.